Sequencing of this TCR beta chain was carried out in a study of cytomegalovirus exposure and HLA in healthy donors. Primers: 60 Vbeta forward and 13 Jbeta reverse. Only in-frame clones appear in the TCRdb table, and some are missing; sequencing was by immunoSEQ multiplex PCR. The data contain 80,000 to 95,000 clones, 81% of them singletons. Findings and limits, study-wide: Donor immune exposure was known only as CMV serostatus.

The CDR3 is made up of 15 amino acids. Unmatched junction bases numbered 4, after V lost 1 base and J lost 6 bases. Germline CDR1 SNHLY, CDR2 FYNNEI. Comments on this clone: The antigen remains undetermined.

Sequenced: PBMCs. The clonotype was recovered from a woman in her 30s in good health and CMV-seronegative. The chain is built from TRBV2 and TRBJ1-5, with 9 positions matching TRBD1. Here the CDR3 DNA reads TGTGCCAGCAGTGAAGGGGGACAGGGAGGTCAGCCCCAGCATTTT. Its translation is CASSEGGQGGQPQHF.